These 23 T cell receptor beta chains share one sample of origin, sequenced in a study of T-cell reconstitution after alpha-beta-depleted transplantation in children. Unique molecular identifiers were incorporated during preparation of the TCRbeta library. A single record per CDR3 protein comes from TCRdb applying MiXCR to the PCR reads. The sample has about 610,000 distinct CDR3 sequences; about 11% are singletons. Sequenced here: PBMCs from the stem cell graft donor, sampled from the stem cell graft. These receptors were taken from a human donor who donated a stem cell graft to a child with acute myeloid leukemia.

This chain joins TRBV20-1 and TRBJ2-3; 14 bases align to TRBD2. V shed 5 bases and J 3 bases; nucleotides not matched to a gene: 4. The CDR3 has 15 residues. Germline CDR1 DFQATT, CDR2 SNEGSKA (reference sequence). The CDR3 DNA is TGCAGTGCTGACGGACTAGCGGGAGGAACAGATACGCAGTATTTT. Residues: CSADGLAGGTDTQYF.

The CDR3 here is CATSRDPRREQFF. CDR3 nucleotide sequence: TGTGCCACCAGCAGAGATCCCCGGCGAGAGCAGTTCTTC. V and J are TRBV15 and TRBJ2-1; D ambiguous. Germline-derived CDR1 and CDR2 are LNHNV and YYDKDF (reference sequence). The CDR3 contains 13 residues. V lost 0 bases to trimming and J lost 10 bases, with 10 bases between them.

This clonotype has a handful of counts. This sequence joins TRBV12-3 or TRBV12-4 and TRBJ2-4; the D gene is possibly TRBD1 (6 bases). The CDR3 is 15 residues long. Trimming removed 4 bases at V and 1 base at J, with 11 bases between. The CDR3 loop is CASSSGVLAKNIQYF. CDR3 DNA: TGTGCCAGCAGTTCAGGGGTTTTGGCCAAAAACATTCAGTACTTC.

This clonotype was detected a few times. The chain joins TRBV29-1 to TRBJ2-3, with 8 bases aligning to TRBD2. The germline CDR1 and CDR2 sequences are SQVTM and ANQGSEA. CDR3 size: 12 residues. After removal of 6 bases from V and 5 bases from J, the junction contained 4 bases not matched to a gene. The CDR3 reads CSVGRAEDTQYF. The CDR3, as DNA: TGCAGCGTCGGGAGGGCCGAAGATACGCAGTATTTT.

This clonotype was seen once. An end of the junction does not agree with germline; a read error may underlie this. The V call is TRBV3-1, the J call TRBJ2-2, with a tentative D call TRBD1 (6 bases). The CDR3 is 15 residues long. Germline V CDR1 and CDR2: LGHDT, YNNKEL (reference sequence). The DNA of the CDR3 is TGTGCCAGCAGCAAAGATTTGACTGGGGGCCGGGAGCTGTTTTTT. Translating gives CASSKDLTGGRELFF. Looking up the rest from reference TRBV3-1 and TRBJ2-2 gives the full variable domain: DTAVSQTPKYLVTQMGNDKSIKCEQNLGHDTMYWYKQDSKKFLKIMFSYNNKELIINETVPNRFSPKSPDKAHLNLHINSLELGDSAVYFCASSKDLTGGRELFFGEGSRLTVL.

This clonotype occurred a few times. The V and J genes are TRBV3-1 and TRBJ1-1; no clear D. The CDR3 is 14 residues long. From germline, CDR1 is LGHDT and CDR2 YNNKEL (reference sequence). Trimming pared 5 bases from V and 0 bases from J, leaving 10 bases between. As DNA, the CDR3 is TGTGCCAGCAGCTACAGAAGAATGAACACTGAAGCTTTCTTT. Translation gives CASSYRRMNTEAFF.

This clonotype came up many times. The chain carries TRBV28 and TRBJ2-1; TRBD2 agrees at 8 bases. Per the germline V gene, CDR1 is MDHEN and CDR2 is SYDVKM. The CDR3 length is 19 residues. After removal of 5 bases from V and 4 bases from J, the junction contained 19 bases not matched to a gene. CDR3 residues: CASSRQKWREELAYNEQFF. The DNA for the CDR3 is TGTGCCAGCAGTCGGCAGAAGTGGCGGGAGGAATTGGCGTACAATGAGCAGTTCTTC.

This rearrangement joins TRBV12-3 or TRBV12-4 to TRBJ2-2, with D perhaps matching TRBD2 (6 bases). With 2 bases removed from V and 3 bases from J, the gap between germline ends came to 7 bases. The CDR3 has 14 residues. CDR3 protein: CASSLSGDTGELFF. DNA for the CDR3: TGTGCCAGCAGTTTATCGGGGGACACCGGGGAGCTGTTTTTT.

This clonotype was counted ten times or more. The CDR3 DNA follows: TGCAGCGTTGTCCGGACTAGCGGGAGGGCCAATGAGCAGTTCTTC. It translates to CSVVRTSGRANEQFF. J is TRBJ2-1 and V is TRBV29-1; 15 nucleotides agree with TRBD2. The CDR3 is 15 residues long. V shed 4 bases, J shed 6 bases, and the junction held 4 bases outside the gene matches. Germline loops: CDR1 SQVTM, CDR2 ANQGSEA.

This clonotype turned up a few times. This rearrangement joins TRBV7-3 to TRBJ2-1; no firm D call. V was clipped by 1 base and J by 5 bases, with 6 bases between them. Germline assignment: CDR1 SGHTA and CDR2 FQGTGA. The CDR3 is 13 amino acids. The CDR3 is CASSLNQDNEQFF. The CDR3 DNA reads TGTGCCAGCAGCTTAAACCAAGACAATGAGCAGTTCTTC.

The J gene is TRBJ2-7, the V gene TRBV7-3, with TRBD2 as a possible D gene (7 bases). The CDR3 is made up of 16 amino acids. With 2 bases removed from V and 0 bases from J, the gap between germline ends came to 14 bases. Germline-derived CDR1 and CDR2 are SGHTA and FQGTGA. The DNA for the CDR3 is TGTGCCAGCAGCTTACAGGGGAGGGGAGACTCCTACGAGCAGTACTTC. The encoded protein is CASSLQGRGDSYEQYF.

This clonotype was observed at least ten times. Here the CDR3 DNA reads TGTGCCAGCAGTCAAGCTCCCGGGACTAGCTACACCGGGGAGCTGTTTTTT. This sequence encodes CASSQAPGTSYTGELFF. V and J are TRBV7-2 and TRBJ2-2, with 9 bases lining up with TRBD2. Looked up from germline, CDR1 is SGHTA and CDR2 is FQGNSA. J lost 3 bases, V lost 6 bases, and 11 bases had no gene match. CDR3 length equals 17 residues.

The sample holds a few counts of this clonotype. The chain employs TRBV5-1 and TRBJ2-7; 8 positions match TRBD1. The germline CDR1 and CDR2 sequences are SGHRS and YFSETQ. There are 14 residues in the CDR3. The junction had 4 bases not matched to a gene; V was cut back by 0 bases and J by 5 bases. The CDR3 loop reads CASSLGQGLDEQYF. DNA of the CDR3: TGCGCCAGCAGCTTGGGACAGGGGCTCGACGAGCAGTACTTC.

In its sample, this clonotype was seen many times. In nucleotides, the CDR3 is TGTGCCAGCAGCCCCCCCGGGCTTCCTAGCACAGATACGCAGTATTTT. Protein product: CASSPPGLPSTDTQYF. The rearrangement links TRBV7-2 to TRBJ2-3, with no clear D. Germline CDR1 and CDR2: SGHTA and FQGNSA. The CDR3 has 16 residues. Trimming removed 5 bases at V and 0 bases at J, with 15 bases between.

The chain joins TRBV29-1 to TRBJ2-2, with 7 bases lining up with TRBD2. The trim removed 6 bases at V and 0 bases at J, leaving 7 bases unmatched. Germline V CDR1 and CDR2: SQVTM, ANQGSEA. This CDR3 is 15 amino acids long. The CDR3, as DNA: TGCAGCGTGACCGGGACTAACGCGAACACCGGGGAGCTGTTTTTT. It codes for CSVTGTNANTGELFF.

The chain links TRBV5-1 to TRBJ2-1; 9 nucleotides line up with TRBD1. The germline CDR1 and CDR2 sequences are SGHRS and YFSETQ. J gave up 6 bases and V 1 base, and 2 bases lay outside the gene matches. The CDR3 contains 14 residues. CDR3 DNA: TGCGCCAGCAGCTTGTACAGGGGGCGCAATGAGCAGTTCTTC. Translation gives CASSLYRGRNEQFF.

This clonotype was seen only a few times. This chain's CDR3 is CAISIGEREVSYEQYF. In nucleotides, the CDR3 is TGTGCCATCAGTATCGGAGAGCGGGAGGTTTCCTACGAGCAGTACTTC. The V and J genes are TRBV10-3 and TRBJ2-7; 9 bases agree with TRBD2. In germline, CDR1 is ENHRY, CDR2 SYGVKD. V trimming: 5 bases; J trimming: 1 base; junction bases outside the gene matches: 9. The CDR3 has 16 amino acids.

This clonotype was recorded many times. V usage is TRBV12-3 or TRBV12-4 and J usage is TRBJ2-2; 12 bases are shared with TRBD1. With 7 bases clipped from V and 4 bases from J, the junction kept 4 bases outside the gene matches. The CDR3 consists of 15 residues. CDR3 region: CASTGTGGITGELFF. The CDR3 nucleotides are TGTGCCAGCACCGGGACAGGGGGCATCACCGGGGAGCTGTTTTTT.

The rearrangement uses TRBV7-8 and TRBJ1-5; the match to TRBD1 covers 10 bases. This CDR3 has 16 amino acids. Germline lookup yields CDR1 SGHVS and CDR2 FQNEAQ. Germline trimming cut 1 base from V and 7 bases from J; bases unmatched to any gene: 7. The CDR3 loop reads CASSLGDRGFGQPQHF. CDR3 in DNA: TGTGCCAGCAGCTTAGGGGACAGGGGCTTCGGGCAGCCCCAGCATTTT.

The chain couples TRBV6-2 or TRBV6-3 to TRBJ1-6; the match to TRBD1 covers 7 bases. CDR1 and CDR2 (germline): MNHEY, SVGEGT. The CDR3 covers 14 residues. J was trimmed by 6 bases and V by 8 bases; bases with no gene match: 7. CDR3 sequence (DNA): TGTGCCAGCTGGGGAAGACAGGGTAATTCACCCCTCCACTTT. This encodes CASWGRQGNSPLHF.

A few counts support this clonotype. The chain recombines TRBV20-1 with TRBJ2-7; 8 bases agree with TRBD1. The CDR3 covers 16 residues. Looked up from germline, CDR1 is DFQATT and CDR2 is SNEGSKA (reference sequence). V dropped 3 bases and J dropped 0; count of bases not matched to a gene: 10. The chain's CDR3 is CSARRQGQRSSYEQYF. The CDR3 DNA sequence: TGCAGTGCTAGGAGACAGGGGCAAAGGAGCTCCTACGAGCAGTACTTC.

The chain couples TRBV28 to TRBJ1-5; no clear D. Trimming cost V 7 bases and J 2 bases, with 12 bases left between them. This CDR3 has 14 amino acids. Germline-derived CDR1 and CDR2 are MDHEN and SYDVKM. The CDR3 protein is CASIGDWRNQPQHF. The CDR3 DNA follows: TGTGCCAGCATCGGAGACTGGCGCAATCAGCCCCAGCATTTT.

This clonotype occurred many times. The V call is TRBV15, the J call TRBJ2-7; tentatively, D is TRBD1 (5 bases). CDR1 LNHNV and CDR2 YYDKDF come from the germline V gene (reference sequence). The CDR3 consists of 15 residues. The V end lost 0 bases, the J end lost 3 bases, and 12 bases lay between the germline ends. CDR3 sequence: CATSRDPGSGYEQYF. The CDR3, as DNA: TGTGCCACCAGCAGAGATCCAGGGTCGGGCTACGAGCAGTACTTC.